This TCR beta chain was retrieved from a study of OX40 agonist ivuxolimab in advanced cancers. Study conclusions and caveats: Individuals who were partial responders at 0.1-3.0 mg/kg had clonal expansion that ranked among the lowest. Doses of 0.1 to 3.0 mg/kg were accompanied by clonal expansion of CD4+ and CD8+ blood T cells by week 6.

V was pared by 1 base and J by 2 bases, with 18 bases between. From germline, CDR1 is LGHNA and CDR2 YSLEER. The CDR3 length is 18 residues. Produced via immunoSEQ multiplex PCR; TCRdb's table is partial and in-frame only. The top ten clones hold roughly a sixth of a sample with roughly 40,000 clones, more than 75% of them seen once. Peripheral blood came from all dose cohorts at three timepoints. Concerning this clone: No antigen is known for it.

The sequences come from CD4+ or CD8+ T cells sorted from blood, collected in a trial of the OX40 agonist ivuxolimab. The chain has TRBV4-3 and TRBJ1-3; D gene ambiguous. The sequence came from an adult with an advanced solid tumor such as melanoma, head and neck, liver or kidney cancer. CDR3 DNA: TGCGCCAGCAGCCAAGGGTCCCCCGCCCAGACTCCTGGAAACACCATATATTTT. Its translation: CASSQGSPAQTPGNTIYF.